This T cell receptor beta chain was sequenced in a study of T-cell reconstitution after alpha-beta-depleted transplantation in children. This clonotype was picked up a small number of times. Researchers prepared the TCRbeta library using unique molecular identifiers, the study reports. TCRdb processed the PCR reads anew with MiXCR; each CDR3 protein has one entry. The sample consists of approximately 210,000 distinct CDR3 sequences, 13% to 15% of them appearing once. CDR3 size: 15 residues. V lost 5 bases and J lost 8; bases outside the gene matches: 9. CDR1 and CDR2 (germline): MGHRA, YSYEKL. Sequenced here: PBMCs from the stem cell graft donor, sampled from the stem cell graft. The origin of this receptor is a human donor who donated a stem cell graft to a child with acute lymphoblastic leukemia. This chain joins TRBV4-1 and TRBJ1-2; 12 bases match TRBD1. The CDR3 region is CASSVPGQGASGYTF. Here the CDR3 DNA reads TGCGCCAGCAGCGTGCCGGGACAGGGGGCGAGCGGCTACACCTTC.